This T cell receptor beta chain was sequenced during a study of T cell repertoires in cytomegalovirus infection (dated by TCRdb to between 2018 and 2021). Regarding the study in general: Because public TCR beta signatures pointed to carriage of CMV infection together with the matching HLA type, the HLA type of each donor mattered for the analysis. Results and caveats for the whole study, not just this receptor: Cumulative frequency of public TCR beta family members discriminated carriers of CMV infection plus the relevant HLA type in this cohort and an independent approximately 370-donor cohort. The ex vivo response was dominated by HLA-C-restricted CMV-specific TCR beta clonotypes, which also provided the single most frequent clonotype in two of eight donors.

Reading from cysteine to valine, the CDR3 counts 15 amino acids. Only the CDR3 DNA stays, 45 bases, in frame from base 1. Reading the germline V gene gives CDR1 MNHEY and CDR2 SVGEGT. The V and J ends are trimmed by 2 bases and 3 bases, leaving 14 bases between them. The listed sequencing device is Illumina HiSeq 1500. TCRdb redid the processing of the public reads, applying fastp at Q25 and MiXCR, and retained in-frame beta chains. For every CDR3 protein sequence, its rows merge into one entry that carries the most common genes and DNA. The sample data list roughly 600,000 distinct CDR3 sequences, and around 24% of these were observed just once. The ten largest clones capture approximately 8.2% of the sample. Of note for this clonotype: What antigen it recognizes has not been identified. No base-level quality is on record; no much larger clone is a single base apart.

Sequenced input: CD8+ T cells from PBMCs. The TCR originated in a human donor in good health (CMV status not recorded). Some clones in this sample may be carry-over from other donors' samples. This chain is built from TRBV6-2 or TRBV6-3 and TRBJ2-7; the D gene remains uncertain. The CDR3 here reads CASSYGRQAVYEQYV. The DNA sequence reads TGTGCCAGCAGTTACGGTCGGCAGGCAGTCTACGAGCAGTACGTC.